Following are 30 T cell receptor beta chains from one sample sequenced in a study of molecular identifiers for immune sequencing clone quantification. A single record per CDR3 protein comes from TCRdb applying MiXCR to the PCR reads. The profile shows nearly 650,000 distinct CDR3 sequences, around 25% of them singletons. The sequenced material came from naive CD8+ T cells from blood, with Jurkat cell RNA spiked in. Subset denoted: FACS-sorted CD8+CD4-CCR7+CD45RA+ naive T cells. These receptors were obtained from a human donor in good health. Some libraries in this study had Jurkat cell RNA spiked in.

Concerning this clonotype itself: It may be a read error: a sequence one base away is much more abundant. This rearrangement joins TRBV27 to TRBJ1-5; D is unclear. The germline V gene encodes CDR1 MNHEY and CDR2 SMNVEV (reference sequence). The V and J ends lost 3 bases and 3 bases respectively, with 3 bases between them. The CDR3 sequence is 12 residues long. The CDR3 DNA sequence: TGTGCCAGCAGTTTCCACAATCAGCCCCAGCATTTT. It translates to CASSFHNQPQHF.

Many counts were recorded for this clonotype. This chain joins TRBV28 and TRBJ2-7, with TRBD2 identical over 8 bases. CDR3 length: 15 residues. CDR1 and CDR2 from the germline V gene are MDHEN and SYDVKM. The trim removed 6 bases at V and 0 bases at J, leaving 7 bases unmatched. This CDR3 is CASSTIAGSSYEQYF. CDR3 coding DNA: TGTGCCAGCAGCACTATAGCGGGGAGCTCCTACGAGCAGTACTTC.

This clonotype was seen a few times. This chain links TRBV9 with TRBJ1-6; weak D call: TRBD1 (6 bases). V lost 3 bases and J lost 3, with 10 bases in between. The CDR3 extends over 15 amino acids. Germline V CDR1 and CDR2: SGDLS, YYNGEE. Here the CDR3 reads CASSAGQNYNSPLHF. DNA for the CDR3: TGTGCCAGCAGCGCCGGACAGAACTATAATTCACCCCTCCACTTT. Looking up the rest from reference TRBV9 and TRBJ1-6 gives the full variable domain: DSGVTQTPKHLITATGQRVTLRCSPRSGDLSVYWYQQSLDQGLQFLIQYYNGEERAKGNILERFSAQQFPDLHSELNLSSLELGDSALYFCASSAGQNYNSPLHFGNGTRLTVT.

J is TRBJ1-1 and V is TRBV27; D is ambiguous. Trimming removed 3 bases at V and 1 base at J, with 15 bases between. Germline V gives CDR1 MNHEY, CDR2 SMNVEV (reference sequence). The CDR3 runs to 16 residues. CDR3 nucleotides: TGTGCCAGCAGTTTCTATCCAGGACTGACGAACACTGAAGCTTTCTTT. Its protein is CASSFYPGLTNTEAFF.

This clonotype was seen a handful of times. V usage is TRBV12-3 or TRBV12-4 and J usage is TRBJ2-7, with D perhaps matching TRBD1 (6 bases). This CDR3 spans 16 amino acids. Between the trimmed V and J ends, which lost 4 bases and 2 bases, there was a span of 18 bases. In DNA form, the CDR3 reads TGTGCCAGCAGTTCCTCCTATGACAGGCACACCTACGAGCAGTACTTC. This codes for CASSSSYDRHTYEQYF.

This clonotype was detected only a few times. V usage is TRBV27 and J usage is TRBJ2-2; D is unclear. V was pared by 1 base and J by 7 bases, with 10 bases between. This CDR3 spans 14 amino acids. Germline CDR1 is MNHEY and CDR2 is SMNVEV (reference sequence). CDR3: CASSLWVSGGELFF. In DNA form, the CDR3 reads TGTGCCAGCAGTTTATGGGTTTCTGGCGGGGAGCTGTTTTTT.

The sample holds a few counts of this clonotype. J is TRBJ2-1 and V is TRBV7-9; TRBD2 might be the D (5 bases). CDR3 length equals 12 residues. Trimming took 7 bases from V and 4 from J, leaving 8 bases between them. CDR1 and CDR2 (germline): SEHNR, FQNEAQ (reference sequence). In DNA form, the CDR3 reads TGTGCCAGCACCCGGGATTACAATGAGCAGTTCTTC. Translation gives CASTRDYNEQFF.

This clonotype has only a few counts. The chain employs TRBV24-1 and TRBJ2-1; possible D gene TRBD1, 6 bases. There are 17 residues in the CDR3. V was shortened by 1 base and J by 6 bases, with 18 bases between the two germline ends. The V gene's germline CDR1 is KGHDR and CDR2 SFDVKD. CDR3 region: CATSDFSRGYLSNEQFF. Here the CDR3 DNA reads TGTGCCACCAGTGATTTTAGTAGGGGGTACCTTAGCAATGAGCAGTTCTTC.

This clonotype was seen many times. The chain employs TRBV9 and TRBJ2-3; 11 positions agree with TRBD2. This CDR3 spans 17 amino acids. V lost 4 bases, J lost 0 bases, and 7 bases stayed unmatched. The germline CDR1 and CDR2 sequences are SGDLS and YYNGEE. CDR3: CASSLPLAGESTDTQYF. CDR3 nucleotide sequence: TGTGCCAGCAGCCTTCCACTAGCGGGGGAAAGCACAGATACGCAGTATTTT. The whole variable domain, remainder taken from reference TRBV9 and TRBJ2-3, is DSGVTQTPKHLITATGQRVTLRCSPRSGDLSVYWYQQSLDQGLQFLIQYYNGEERAKGNILERFSAQQFPDLHSELNLSSLELGDSALYFCASSLPLAGESTDTQYFGPGTRLTVL.

In this sample, this clonotype turned up many times. This chain connects TRBV4-1 to TRBJ2-7; tentatively, D is TRBD2 (5 bases). The V and J ends lost 5 bases and 2 bases respectively, with 13 bases between them. The length of the CDR3 is 14 residues. Germline CDR1 MGHRA, CDR2 YSYEKL. As DNA, the CDR3 is TGCGCCAGCAGCGAGAAAGACGGGGCCTACGAGCAGTACTTC. This sequence encodes CASSEKDGAYEQYF.

This chain uses TRBV2 with TRBJ2-7, with a possible D match to TRBD2 (5 bases). CDR1 and CDR2 (germline): SNHLY, FYNNEI. V was trimmed by 3 bases and J by 0 bases, leaving 9 bases between them. The CDR3 totals 14 residues. DNA for the CDR3: TGTGCCAGCAGTGAGGAGGCTAGCTCCTACGAGCAGTACTTC. This translates into CASSEEASSYEQYF.

The J gene is TRBJ2-7, the V gene TRBV6-2 or TRBV6-3; D unclear. The CDR3 has 15 residues. Trimming removed 6 bases from V and 0 bases from J, with 15 bases in between. Germline CDR1 is MNHEY and CDR2 is SVGEGT. CDR3 sequence: CASSYAWPASYEQYF. The DNA of the CDR3 is TGTGCCAGCAGCTACGCCTGGCCAGCCTCCTACGAGCAGTACTTC.

This clonotype was detected a few times. The genes are TRBV12-3 or TRBV12-4 and TRBJ1-1; D possibly corresponds to TRBD1 (5 bases). CDR3 length equals 15 residues. V dropped 4 bases and J dropped 0 bases, with 12 bases sitting between them. Here the CDR3 DNA reads TGTGCCAGCAGTTCTTTGGGGACGTTGAACACTGAAGCTTTCTTT. This encodes CASSSLGTLNTEAFF.

This clonotype was seen only a few times. V and J are TRBV11-2 and TRBJ1-6; D remains ambiguous. With 1 base removed from V and 3 bases from J, the gap between germline ends came to 10 bases. The CDR3 runs to 16 residues. CDR1 is SGHAT and CDR2 is FQNNGV in the germline V gene. The CDR3 region is CASSLVGPIYNSPLHF. In DNA form, the CDR3 reads TGTGCCAGCAGCTTAGTCGGGCCTATCTATAATTCACCCCTCCACTTT. The variable domain in full, completed from reference TRBV11-2 and TRBJ1-6, reads EAGVAQSPRYKIIEKRQSVAFWCNPISGHATLYWYQQILGQGPKLLIQFQNNGVVDDSQLPKDRFSAERLKGVDSTLKIQPAKLEDSAVYLCASSLVGPIYNSPLHFGNGTRLTVT.

This clonotype came up a few times. This rearrangement joins TRBV30 to TRBJ2-7; TRBD1 might be the D (6 bases). Germline assignment: CDR1 GTSNPN and CDR2 SVGIG (reference sequence). The V end was cut by 2 bases, the J end by 3 bases, with 8 bases between. CDR3 length equals 12 residues. This CDR3 reads CAWSPRGYEQYF. In nucleotides, the CDR3 is TGTGCCTGGAGTCCCAGGGGCTACGAGCAGTACTTC.

Notes on this clonotype: The junction differs from germline at one of its ends, possibly a read error. V usage is TRBV7-9 and J usage is TRBJ1-1; 9 bases agree with TRBD1. The CDR3 extends over 15 amino acids. Germline loops: CDR1 SEHNR, CDR2 FQNEAQ (reference sequence). CDR3 loop: CASSAWTGENTEALF. The DNA of the CDR3 is TGTGCCAGCAGCGCATGGACAGGGGAGAACACTGAAGCTCTCTTT.

This clonotype was recorded at least ten times. CDR3 residues: CASSFGPRNQPQHF. The CDR3 nucleotides read TGTGCCAGCAGTTTCGGACCCCGGAATCAGCCCCAGCATTTT. V is TRBV7-2 and J is TRBJ1-5, with D unclear. Germline V CDR1 and CDR2: SGHTA, FQGNSA. Trimming cost V 6 bases and J 4 bases, with 13 bases left between them. The length of the CDR3 is 14 residues.

Of note for this clonotype: Its ends do not fully match the called genes, so a read error is possible. This chain uses TRBV10-1 with TRBJ2-3; 7 bases map to TRBD2. This CDR3 has 15 residues. Germline V gene lookup returns CDR1 WNHNN and CDR2 SYGVQD (reference sequence). CDR3 in amino acids: CASSEEASGTGTQYF. CDR3 sequence (DNA): TGCGCCAGCAGCGAGGAGGCTAGCGGTACAGGTACGCAGTATTTT.

This clonotype was counted ten times or more. V gene TRBV2 combines with J gene TRBJ2-3, with D perhaps matching TRBD2 (7 bases). The CDR3 is made up of 16 amino acids. In germline, CDR1 is SNHLY, CDR2 FYNNEI. V lost 9 bases and J lost 1, with 20 bases in between. CDR3 in amino acids: CARTPVPGGGTDTQYF. The DNA for the CDR3 is TGTGCCAGGACGCCAGTCCCGGGGGGCGGCACAGATACGCAGTATTTT.

CDR3 sequence reads: CASSPRPGRMDTEAFF. The CDR3 DNA reads TGTGCCAGCAGCCCTAGGCCAGGGAGGATGGACACTGAAGCTTTCTTT. V and J are TRBV9 and TRBJ1-1; D may be TRBD1 (5 bases). CDR3 length: 16 residues. Trimming removed 4 bases from V and 3 bases from J, with 19 bases in between. The germline CDR1 and CDR2 sequences are SGDLS and YYNGEE.

This clonotype occurred a few times. This sequence joins TRBV3-1 and TRBJ1-1, with D maybe TRBD1 (5 bases). The CDR3 contains 14 residues. Trimming cost V 2 bases and J 5 bases, with 12 bases left between them. Germline lookup yields CDR1 LGHDT and CDR2 YNNKEL (reference sequence). CDR3: CASSQYDAGTEAFF. Here the CDR3 DNA reads TGTGCCAGCAGCCAATATGATGCAGGGACTGAAGCTTTCTTT. The entire variable domain, with the rest obtained from reference TRBV3-1 and TRBJ1-1, is as follows: DTAVSQTPKYLVTQMGNDKSIKCEQNLGHDTMYWYKQDSKKFLKIMFSYNNKELIINETVPNRFSPKSPDKAHLNLHINSLELGDSAVYFCASSQYDAGTEAFFGQGTRLTVV.

DNA of the CDR3: TGCAGCGGGGGCAGGGTGGGGGGACCCTGGGATGAGCAGTTCTTC. Translating gives CSGGRVGGPWDEQFF. The chain is built from TRBV29-1 and TRBJ2-1; tentatively, D is TRBD2 (6 bases). Trimming stripped 7 bases from V and 8 bases from J, with 24 bases between. This CDR3 has 15 amino acids. The germline V gene encodes CDR1 SQVTM and CDR2 ANQGSEA.

This clonotype occurred many times. This chain links TRBV4-2 with TRBJ2-7, with 7 nucleotides matching TRBD1. This CDR3 has 16 residues. Germline V gene sequence: CDR1 LGHNA, CDR2 YNFKEQ. V trimming: 0 bases; J trimming: 2 bases; junction bases outside the gene matches: 7. This chain's CDR3 is CASSQDQQDRTYEQYF. The CDR3 DNA reads TGTGCCAGCAGCCAAGATCAACAGGACAGGACCTACGAGCAGTACTTC.

As concerns this clonotype: Since a much larger clone is just one base distant, this may be a read error. The chain has TRBV30 and TRBJ1-1; D gene uncertain. Per the germline V gene, CDR1 is GTSNPN and CDR2 is SVGIG (reference sequence). CDR3 size: 11 residues. The CDR3 DNA reads as TGTGCCTGGAGTGCCGGGTCTCAGGCTTCCTTT. The encoded protein is CAWSAGSQASF.

The sample holds a few counts of this clonotype. The V call is TRBV3-1, the J call TRBJ2-7; D is unclear. This CDR3 has 12 residues. Trimming left V 0 bases short and J 3 bases short, with 3 bases between. CDR1 is LGHDT, CDR2 YNNKEL, per germline (reference sequence). DNA for the CDR3: TGTGCCAGCAGCCAAGATTACTACGAGCAGTACTTC. Translated, it gives CASSQDYYEQYF.

With respect to this clonotype: Being one base from a much bigger clone, this may be a read error. The rearrangement joins TRBV20-1 to TRBJ2-3; unclear D gene. Trimming removed 1 base at V and 5 bases at J, with 16 bases between. Germline CDR1 reads DFQATT; CDR2 reads SNEGSKA (reference sequence). CDR3 length equals 15 residues. The CDR3: CSARALPVTGDTQYF. The DNA for the CDR3 is TGCAGTGCTAGAGCTCTCCCCGTCACCGGAGATACGCAGTATTTT.

This clonotype was counted ten times or more. The rearrangement uses TRBV7-9 and TRBJ2-1; no definite D call. CDR1 and CDR2 (germline): SEHNR, FQNEAQ (reference sequence). The CDR3 sequence is 13 residues long. Deletions cut 7 bases from V and 6 bases from J, with 13 bases between. In DNA form, the CDR3 reads TGTGCCAGCACCTCGGCCTCTTTCAATGAGCAGTTCTTC. Its translation is CASTSASFNEQFF.

Many counts were recorded for this clonotype. The chain links TRBV4-3 to TRBJ1-4, with TRBD1 matching over 9 bases. The CDR3 runs 16 residues. CDR1 and CDR2 (germline): LGHNA, YSLEER. The V segment lost 1 base and the J segment 7 bases; nucleotides outside the gene matches: 7. CDR3 region: CASSQGPGQGSEKLFF. CDR3 coding DNA: TGCGCCAGCAGCCAAGGCCCCGGACAGGGGAGTGAAAAACTGTTTTTT.

This clonotype was picked up a small number of times. J is TRBJ2-1 and V is TRBV5-1; 9 bases map to TRBD1. The germline gives CDR1 SGHRS, CDR2 YFSETQ. This CDR3 has 16 amino acids. Trimming removed 0 bases from V and 5 bases from J; junction bases left unmatched: 6. CDR3 sequence (DNA): TGCGCCAGCAGCTTGGCCGGGACAGGGCTAAACAATGAGCAGTTCTTC. Translating gives CASSLAGTGLNNEQFF.

This clonotype has ten or more counts. The V and J genes are TRBV29-1 and TRBJ1-1; TRBD1 matches 8 bases. This CDR3 is built from 13 residues. Trimming took 4 bases from V and 5 from J; bases not matched to a gene: 6. CDR1 is SQVTM and CDR2 is ANQGSEA in the germline V gene. CDR3 residues: CSVVQGARTEAFF. The CDR3 bases are TGCAGCGTTGTGCAGGGGGCGCGGACTGAAGCTTTCTTT.